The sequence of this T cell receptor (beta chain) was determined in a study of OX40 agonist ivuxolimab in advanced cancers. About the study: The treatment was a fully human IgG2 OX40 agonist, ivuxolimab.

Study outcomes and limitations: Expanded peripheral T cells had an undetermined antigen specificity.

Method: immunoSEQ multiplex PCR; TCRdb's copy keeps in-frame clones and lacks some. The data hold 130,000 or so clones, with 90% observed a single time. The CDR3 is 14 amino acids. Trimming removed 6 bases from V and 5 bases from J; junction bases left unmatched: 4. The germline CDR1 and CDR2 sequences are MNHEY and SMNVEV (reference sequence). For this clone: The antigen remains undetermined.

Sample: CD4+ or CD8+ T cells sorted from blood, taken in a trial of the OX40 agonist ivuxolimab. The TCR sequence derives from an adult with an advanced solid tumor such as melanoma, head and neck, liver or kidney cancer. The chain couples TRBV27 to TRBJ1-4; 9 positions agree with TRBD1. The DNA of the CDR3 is TGTGCCAGCAGGGGGACAGGGACAAATGAAAAACTGTTTTTT. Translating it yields CASRGTGTNEKLFF.